These T cell receptor beta chains were read from a single sample in a study of shared clonotypes between healthy human individuals. Clones were read by immunoSEQ multiplex PCR, and TCRdb kept only the in-frame ones, dropping some. The sample lists about a million clones; 60% to 85% were seen once. The sample was memory CD4+ T cells from PBMCs. Receptors were obtained from a man aged 18-30 years in good health. Some clones in this sample may be carry-over from other donors' samples. Both conserved end residues are part of each CDR3. D genes are given only for firm matches. The listing skips clone size in some rows; elsewhere it reads once, few, many or a size class.

D,V,J,size,CDR3,DNA
TRBD2,TRBV11-2,TRBJ2-1,-,CASSTTGTSGNEQFF,TGTGCCAGCAGCACGACCGGGACTAGCGGAAATGAGCAGTTCTTC
-,TRBV6-5,TRBJ2-2,-,CASSYSRFTGELFF,TGTGCCAGCAGTTACTCTAGGTTCACCGGGGAGCTGTTTTTT
-,TRBV2,TRBJ2-5,-,CASSSVLGGETQYF,TGTGCCAGCAGTTCCGTTCTCGGAGGGGAGACCCAGTACTTC
-,TRBV11-2,TRBJ2-1,-,CATSRRAGPRNNEQFF,TGTGCCACCAGCAGGAGAGCAGGGCCTAGGAACAATGAGCAGTTCTTC
-,TRBV18,TRBJ2-3,few,CASSPFQKNPQYF,TGTGCCAGCTCACCTTTCCAGAAAAACCCGCAGTATTTT
TRBD2,TRBV6-1,TRBJ2-6,-,CASTPGRVGANVLTF,TGTGCCAGCACCCCTGGGAGGGTTGGGGCCAACGTCCTGACTTTC
-,TRBV7-9,TRBJ2-2,-,CASSLEGWSTGELFF,TGTGCCAGCAGCTTAGAGGGTTGGTCCACCGGGGAGCTGTTTTTT
TRBD1,TRBV30,TRBJ1-1,-,CAWSWRAGGTEAFF,TGTGCCTGGAGTTGGCGAGCAGGGGGGACTGAAGCTTTCTTT
TRBD2,TRBV4-1,TRBJ2-2,-,CASSQANRLAGVAAGELFF,TGCGCCAGCAGCCAAGCCAATCGGCTAGCGGGAGTGGCGGCCGGGGAGCTGTTTTTT
-,TRBV6-6,TRBJ1-5,-,CASTLQGNSNQPQHF,TGTGCCAGCACCCTACAGGGAAATAGCAATCAGCCCCAGCATTTT